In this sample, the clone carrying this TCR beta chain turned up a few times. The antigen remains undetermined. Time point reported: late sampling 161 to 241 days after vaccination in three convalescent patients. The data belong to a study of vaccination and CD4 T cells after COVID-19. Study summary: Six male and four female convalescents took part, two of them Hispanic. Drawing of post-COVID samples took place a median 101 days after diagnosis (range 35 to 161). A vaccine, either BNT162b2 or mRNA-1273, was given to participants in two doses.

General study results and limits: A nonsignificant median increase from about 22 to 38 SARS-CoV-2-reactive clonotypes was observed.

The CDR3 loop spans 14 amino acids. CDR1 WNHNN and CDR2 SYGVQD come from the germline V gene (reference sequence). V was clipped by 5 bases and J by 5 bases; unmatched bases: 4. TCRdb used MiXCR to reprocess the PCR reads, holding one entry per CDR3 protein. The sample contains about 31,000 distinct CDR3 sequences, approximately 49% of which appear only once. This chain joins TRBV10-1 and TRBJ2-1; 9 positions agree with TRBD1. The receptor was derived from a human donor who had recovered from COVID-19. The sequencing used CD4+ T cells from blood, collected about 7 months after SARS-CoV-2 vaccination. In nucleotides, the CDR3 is TGCGCCAGCAGTACCGGGACAGGGAACAATGAGCAGTTCTTC. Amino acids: CASSTGTGNNEQFF.